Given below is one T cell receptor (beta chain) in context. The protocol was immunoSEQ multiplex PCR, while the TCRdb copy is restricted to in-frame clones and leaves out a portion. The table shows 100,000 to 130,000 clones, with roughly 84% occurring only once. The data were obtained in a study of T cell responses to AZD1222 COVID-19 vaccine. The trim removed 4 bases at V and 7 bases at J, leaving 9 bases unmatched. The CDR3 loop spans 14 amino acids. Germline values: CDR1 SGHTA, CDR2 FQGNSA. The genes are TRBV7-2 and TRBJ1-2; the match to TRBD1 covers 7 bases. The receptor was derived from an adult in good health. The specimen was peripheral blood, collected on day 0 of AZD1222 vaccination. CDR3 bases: TGTGCCAGCAGCTCCCCACAGGGGAGTGGTGGCTACACCTTC. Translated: CASSSPQGSGGYTF.